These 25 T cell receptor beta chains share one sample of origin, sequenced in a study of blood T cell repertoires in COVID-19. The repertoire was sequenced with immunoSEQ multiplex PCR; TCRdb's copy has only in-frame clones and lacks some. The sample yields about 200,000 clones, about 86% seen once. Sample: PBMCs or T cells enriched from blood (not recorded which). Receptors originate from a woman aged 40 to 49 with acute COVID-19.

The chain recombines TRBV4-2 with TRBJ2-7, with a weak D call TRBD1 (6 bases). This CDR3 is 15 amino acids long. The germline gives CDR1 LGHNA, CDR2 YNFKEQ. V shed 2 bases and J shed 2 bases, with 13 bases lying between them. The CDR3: CASSQTGTTTYEQYF. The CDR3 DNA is TGTGCCAGCAGCCAAACCGGGACAACGACCTACGAGCAGTACTTC.

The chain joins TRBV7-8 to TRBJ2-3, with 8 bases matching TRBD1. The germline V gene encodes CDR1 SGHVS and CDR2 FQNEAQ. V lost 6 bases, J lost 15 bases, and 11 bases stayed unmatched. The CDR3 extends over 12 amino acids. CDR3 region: CASSQGVRGQYF. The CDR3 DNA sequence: TGTGCCAGCAGTCAAGGTGTCAGGGGGCAATATTTT.

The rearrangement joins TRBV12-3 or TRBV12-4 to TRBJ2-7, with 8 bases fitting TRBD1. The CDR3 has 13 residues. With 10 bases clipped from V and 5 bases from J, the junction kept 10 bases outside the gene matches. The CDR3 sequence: CATAGGKEHEQYF. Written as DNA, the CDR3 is TGTGCCACCGCAGGGGGCAAGGAGCACGAGCAGTACTTC.

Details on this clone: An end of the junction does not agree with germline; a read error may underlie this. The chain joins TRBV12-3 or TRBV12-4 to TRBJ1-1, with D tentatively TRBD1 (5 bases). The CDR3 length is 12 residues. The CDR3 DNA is TGTGCCGGCAGACAGAGGAACACTGAAGCTTTCTTT. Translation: CAGRQRNTEAFF.

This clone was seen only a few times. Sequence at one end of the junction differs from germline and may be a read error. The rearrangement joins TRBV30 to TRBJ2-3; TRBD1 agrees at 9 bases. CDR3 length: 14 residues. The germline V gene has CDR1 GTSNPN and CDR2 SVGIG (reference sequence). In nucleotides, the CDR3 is TGTGCCTGGAGTGTACAGGCCGGGACAGGGACCAACCATTTT. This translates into CAWSVQAGTGTNHF.

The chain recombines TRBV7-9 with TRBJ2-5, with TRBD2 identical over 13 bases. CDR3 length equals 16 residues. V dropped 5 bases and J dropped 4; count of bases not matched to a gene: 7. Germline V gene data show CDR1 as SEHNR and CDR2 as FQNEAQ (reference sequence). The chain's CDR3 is CASSGLAGEVGETQYF. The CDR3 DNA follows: TGTGCCAGCAGCGGACTAGCGGGAGAGGTTGGAGAGACCCAGTACTTC.

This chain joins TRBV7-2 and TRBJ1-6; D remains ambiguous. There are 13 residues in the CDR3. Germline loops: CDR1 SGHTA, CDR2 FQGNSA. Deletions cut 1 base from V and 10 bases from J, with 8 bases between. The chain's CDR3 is CASSLEGGSPLHF. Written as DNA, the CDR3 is TGTGCCAGCAGCTTAGAGGGAGGATCACCCCTCCACTTT.

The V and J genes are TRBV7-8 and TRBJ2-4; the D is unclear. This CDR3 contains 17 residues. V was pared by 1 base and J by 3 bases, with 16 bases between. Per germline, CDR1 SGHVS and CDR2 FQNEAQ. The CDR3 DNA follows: TGTGCCAGCAGCTTAGACTCCGCGCCTACCGGCAAAAACATTCAGTACTTC. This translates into CASSLDSAPTGKNIQYF.

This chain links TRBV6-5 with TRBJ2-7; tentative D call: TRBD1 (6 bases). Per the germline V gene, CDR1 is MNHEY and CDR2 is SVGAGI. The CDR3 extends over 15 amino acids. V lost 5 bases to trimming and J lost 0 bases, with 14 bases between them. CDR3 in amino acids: CASSPTGLSSYEQYF. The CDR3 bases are TGTGCCAGCAGTCCGACAGGCCTCAGCTCCTACGAGCAGTACTTC.

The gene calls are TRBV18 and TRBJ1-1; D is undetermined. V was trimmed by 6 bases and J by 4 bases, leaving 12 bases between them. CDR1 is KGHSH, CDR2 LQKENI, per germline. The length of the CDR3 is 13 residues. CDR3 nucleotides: TGTGCCAGCTCGAGGGATCCTAGCACTGAAGCTTTCTTT. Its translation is CASSRDPSTEAFF. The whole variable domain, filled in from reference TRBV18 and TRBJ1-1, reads NAGVMQNPRHLVRRRGQEARLRCSPMKGHSHVYWYRQLPEEGLKFMVYLQKENIIDESGMPKERFSAEFPKEGPSILRIQQVVRGDSAAYFCASSRDPSTEAFFGQGTRLTVV.

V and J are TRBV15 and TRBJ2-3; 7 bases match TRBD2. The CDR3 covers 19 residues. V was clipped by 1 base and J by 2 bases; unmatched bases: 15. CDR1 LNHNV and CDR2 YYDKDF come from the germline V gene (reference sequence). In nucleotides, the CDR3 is TGTGCCACCAGCAGAGGTCCGGGGTTTTGGCTAGCGGTCACAGATACGCAGTATTTT. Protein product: CATSRGPGFWLAVTDTQYF. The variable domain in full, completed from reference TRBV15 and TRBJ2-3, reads DAMVIQNPRYQVTQFGKPVTLSCSQTLNHNVMYWYQQKSSQAPKLLFHYYDKDFNNEADTPDNFQSRRPNTSFCFLDIRSPGLGDTAMYLCATSRGPGFWLAVTDTQYFGPGTRLTVL.

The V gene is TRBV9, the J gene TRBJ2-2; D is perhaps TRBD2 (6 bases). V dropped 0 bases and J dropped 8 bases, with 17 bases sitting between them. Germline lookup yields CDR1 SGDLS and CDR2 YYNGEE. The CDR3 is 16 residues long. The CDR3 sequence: CASSVALAVRQGELFF. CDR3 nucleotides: TGTGCCAGCAGCGTAGCGTTAGCGGTCAGGCAGGGGGAGCTGTTTTTT.

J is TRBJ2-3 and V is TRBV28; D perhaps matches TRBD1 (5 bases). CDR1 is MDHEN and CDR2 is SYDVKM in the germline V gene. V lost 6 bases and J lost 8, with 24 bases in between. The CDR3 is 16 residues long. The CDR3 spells CASSFLPPTDSGTQYF. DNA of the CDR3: TGTGCCAGCAGCTTCCTTCCCCCGACAGATTCGGGTACGCAGTATTTT.

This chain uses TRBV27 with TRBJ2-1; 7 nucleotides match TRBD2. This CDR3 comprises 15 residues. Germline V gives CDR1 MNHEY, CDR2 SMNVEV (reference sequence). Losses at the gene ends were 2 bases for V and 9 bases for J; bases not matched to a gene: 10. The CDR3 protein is CASSLVGAGAGEQFF. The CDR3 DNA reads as TGTGCCAGCAGTTTAGTCGGTGCGGGAGCGGGTGAGCAGTTCTTC.

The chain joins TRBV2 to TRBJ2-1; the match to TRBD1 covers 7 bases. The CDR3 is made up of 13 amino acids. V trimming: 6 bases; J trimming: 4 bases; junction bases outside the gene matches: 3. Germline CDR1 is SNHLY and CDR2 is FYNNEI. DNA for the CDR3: TGTGCCAGCAGGGGACAGCCGTACAATGAGCAGTTCTTC. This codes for CASRGQPYNEQFF.

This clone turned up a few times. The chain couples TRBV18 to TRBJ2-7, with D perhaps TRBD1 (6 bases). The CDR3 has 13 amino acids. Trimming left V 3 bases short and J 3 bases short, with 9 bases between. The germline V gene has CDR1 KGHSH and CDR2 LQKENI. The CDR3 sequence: CASSPGQFYEQYF. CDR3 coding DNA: TGTGCCAGCTCACCCGGACAGTTCTACGAGCAGTACTTC.

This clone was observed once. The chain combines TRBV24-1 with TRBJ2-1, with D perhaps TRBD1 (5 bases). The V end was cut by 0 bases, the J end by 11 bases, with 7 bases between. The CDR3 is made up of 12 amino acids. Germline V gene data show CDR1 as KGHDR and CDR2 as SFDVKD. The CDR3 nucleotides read TGTGCCACCAGTGATTTGGCAGGGAAGCAGTTCTTC. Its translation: CATSDLAGKQFF.

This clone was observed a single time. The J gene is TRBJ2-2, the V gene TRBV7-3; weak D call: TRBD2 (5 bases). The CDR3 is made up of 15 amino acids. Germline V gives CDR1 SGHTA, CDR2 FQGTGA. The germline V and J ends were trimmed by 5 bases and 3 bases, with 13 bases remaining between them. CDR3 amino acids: CASSAGPRDTGELFF. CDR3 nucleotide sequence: TGTGCCAGCAGCGCGGGTCCCCGAGACACCGGGGAGCTGTTTTTT.

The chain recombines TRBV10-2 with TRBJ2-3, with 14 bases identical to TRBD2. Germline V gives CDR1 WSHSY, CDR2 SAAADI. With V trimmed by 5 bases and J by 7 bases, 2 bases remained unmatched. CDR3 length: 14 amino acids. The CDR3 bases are TGCGCCAGCAGTTGGACTAGCGGGGGGAATACGCAGTATTTT. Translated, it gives CASSWTSGGNTQYF.

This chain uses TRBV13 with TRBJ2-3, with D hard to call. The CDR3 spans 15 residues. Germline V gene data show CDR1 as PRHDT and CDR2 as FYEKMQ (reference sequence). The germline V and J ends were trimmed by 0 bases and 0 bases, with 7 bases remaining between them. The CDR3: CASSLGPPSTDTQYF. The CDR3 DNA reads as TGTGCCAGCAGCTTAGGCCCCCCTAGCACAGATACGCAGTATTTT.

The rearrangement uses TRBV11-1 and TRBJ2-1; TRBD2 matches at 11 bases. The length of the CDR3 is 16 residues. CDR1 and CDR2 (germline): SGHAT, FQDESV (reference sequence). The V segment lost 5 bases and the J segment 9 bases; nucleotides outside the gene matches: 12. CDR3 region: CASSHRASGGRGEQFF. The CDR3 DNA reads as TGTGCCAGCAGCCATAGGGCTAGCGGGGGGAGGGGTGAGCAGTTCTTC.

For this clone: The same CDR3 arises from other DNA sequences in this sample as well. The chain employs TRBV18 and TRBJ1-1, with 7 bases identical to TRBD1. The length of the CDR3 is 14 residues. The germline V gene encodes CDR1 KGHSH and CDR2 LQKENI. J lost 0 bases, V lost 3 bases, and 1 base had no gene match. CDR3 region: CASSPDRLNTEAFF. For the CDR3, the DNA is TGTGCCAGCTCACCGGACAGGTTGAACACTGAAGCTTTCTTT.

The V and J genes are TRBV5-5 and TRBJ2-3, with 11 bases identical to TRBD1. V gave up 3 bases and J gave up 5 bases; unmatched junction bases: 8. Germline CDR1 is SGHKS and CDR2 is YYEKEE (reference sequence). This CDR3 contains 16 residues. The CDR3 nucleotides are TGTGCCAGCAGCTGGGACCTGGACAGGGGGCAAGATACGCAGTATTTT. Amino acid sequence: CASSWDLDRGQDTQYF.

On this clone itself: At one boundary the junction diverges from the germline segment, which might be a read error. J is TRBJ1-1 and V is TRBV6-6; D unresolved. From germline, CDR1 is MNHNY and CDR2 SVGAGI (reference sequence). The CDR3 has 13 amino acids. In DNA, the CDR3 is TGTGCCAGCTGTTACCGGGAGAACACTGAAGCTTTCTTT. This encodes CASCYRENTEAFF.

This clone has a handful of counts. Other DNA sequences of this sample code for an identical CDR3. The CDR3 sequence is CASSQGLGRANEQFF. In DNA, the CDR3 is TGTGCCAGCAGCCAAGGCTTGGGCAGAGCCAATGAGCAGTTCTTC. The rearrangement links TRBV14 to TRBJ2-1; D is unresolved. The CDR3 sequence is 15 residues long. The V and J ends lost 1 base and 6 bases respectively, with 13 bases between them. Germline CDR1 and CDR2: SGHDN and FVKESK.